The clone carrying this T cell receptor (beta chain) was seen only a few times. The CDR3 contains 15 residues. The germline V gene encodes CDR1 SGHRS and CDR2 YFSETQ. V was shortened by 0 bases and J by 1 base, with 10 bases between the two germline ends. PCR was performed a second time for 7 to 11 cycles using a sample-barcoded 5' primer and a J-beta primer mix. From the 5' RACE reads, TCRdb called clonotypes with MiXCR, one entry per CDR3 protein. The profile covers about 560,000 distinct CDR3 sequences, with about 29% appearing a single time and roughly 3.5% taken by the ten largest. This record comes from a study of blood T cells in healthy people across ages. The same data also contributed to another study, on T cells of mothers and their children.

Sample: blood. This chain connects TRBV5-1 to TRBJ1-1, with D tentatively TRBD1 (5 bases). The sequence came from a boy younger than 10 in good health. CDR3 in amino acids: CASSLGGSENTEAFF. The CDR3 region has the DNA TGCGCCAGCAGCTTGGGGGGCAGCGAGAACACTGAAGCTTTCTTT.